The 5 T cell receptor beta chains reported below all come from one sample, sequenced in a study of shared clonotypes between healthy human individuals. Measured with immunoSEQ multiplex PCR; TCRdb has only the in-frame clones, and not every one. The sample consists of some 1,400,000 clones, approximately 96% of them appearing once. The sample taken for sequencing was naive CD4+ T cells sorted from blood. Subset: CD45RA+ positively selected. The receptors derive from a man aged 25 to 40 in good health.

The V call is TRBV9, the J call TRBJ2-1, with D unclear. The CDR3 has 14 amino acids. Trimming shortened V by 1 base and J by 7 bases, and 12 bases separated the two germline ends. Germline V gives CDR1 SGDLS, CDR2 YYNGEE. Here the CDR3 reads CASSVWQYGNEQFF. CDR3 sequence (DNA): TGTGCCAGCAGCGTATGGCAGTACGGGAATGAGCAGTTCTTC.

The rearrangement joins TRBV11-2 to TRBJ2-7; D is uncertain. The germline CDR1 and CDR2 sequences are SGHAT and FQNNGV. The ends were cut back, 4 bases at V and 4 bases at J, with 14 bases in the middle. The CDR3 sequence is 14 residues long. Written as DNA, the CDR3 is TGTGCCAGCAGCTCCCGCCGGATCCTTTACGAGCAGTACTTC. This encodes CASSSRRILYEQYF.

The J gene is TRBJ2-7, the V gene TRBV6-1; D remains unclear. Germline CDR1 MNHNS, CDR2 SASEGT. There are 13 residues in the CDR3. V shed 6 bases and J shed 4 bases, with 13 bases lying between them. CDR3 DNA sequence: TGTGCCAGCAGCCCCAGCCTTCGGTACGAGCAGTACTTC. This codes for CASSPSLRYEQYF.

The chain has TRBV5-1 and TRBJ1-2; 9 bases line up with TRBD1. The CDR3 consists of 16 residues. The germline CDR1 and CDR2 sequences are SGHRS and YFSETQ. Trimming cost V 4 bases and J 6 bases; bases outside gene matches: 13. CDR3 sequence: CASSLDRTGAGDGYTF. For the CDR3, the DNA is TGCGCCAGCAGCCTGGATAGGACAGGGGCAGGCGATGGCTACACCTTC.

The chain joins TRBV7-3 to TRBJ2-1; tentative D call: TRBD1 (6 bases). The germline CDR1 and CDR2 sequences are SGHTA and FQGTGA. Trimming stripped 4 bases from V and 9 bases from J, with 13 bases between. The CDR3 has 13 residues. For the CDR3, the DNA is TGTGCCAGCAGCTCATCGTGGGGGCGTGAGCAGTTCTTC. It yields the protein CASSSSWGREQFF.